The 21 T cell receptor beta chains reported below all come from one sample, sequenced in a study of T cell responses to AZD1222 COVID-19 vaccine. Clones were sequenced by immunoSEQ multiplex PCR, and TCRdb holds only the in-frame ones, with some missing. The table includes roughly 79,000 clones, 60% to 80% detected once. The sequencing here drew on peripheral blood, taken on day 0 of AZD1222 vaccination. The receptors originated from an adult in good health.

This rearrangement joins TRBV2 to TRBJ1-5, with TRBD1 as a possible D gene (5 bases). CDR1 is SNHLY and CDR2 is FYNNEI in the germline V gene. The germline V and J ends were trimmed by 7 bases and 7 bases, with 11 bases remaining between them. The CDR3 covers 12 residues. CDR3 sequence (DNA): TGTGCCAGCAATGTCTGGGGGCAGCCCCAGCATTTT. Translated: CASNVWGQPQHF.

This clone was seen only a few times. V usage is TRBV5-1 and J usage is TRBJ1-6; D is unclear. CDR1 and CDR2 from the germline V gene are SGHRS and YFSETQ. The CDR3 contains 16 residues. The V gene lost 0 bases and the J gene lost 5 bases, with 12 bases spanning the gap. This CDR3 reads CASSLGRGRNNSPLHF. For the CDR3, the DNA is TGCGCCAGCAGCTTGGGCCGGGGTAGGAATAATTCACCCCTCCACTTT.

The rearrangement uses TRBV11-2 and TRBJ1-4; 7 bases fit TRBD1. CDR3 length equals 15 residues. Germline-derived CDR1 and CDR2 are SGHAT and FQNNGV. With 5 bases clipped from V and 8 bases from J, the junction kept 11 bases outside the gene matches. CDR3 bases: TGTGCCAGCAGCCCCTGGACAGGATTCAGGGAAAAACTGTTTTTT. The encoded protein is CASSPWTGFREKLFF.

In this sample, this clone turned up a few times. The gene calls are TRBV18 and TRBJ2-6, with D maybe TRBD1 (5 bases). V shed 3 bases and J shed 2 bases, with 8 bases lying between them. This CDR3 spans 15 amino acids. Germline lookup yields CDR1 KGHSH and CDR2 LQKENI. CDR3 DNA sequence: TGTGCCAGCTCACCGACAGTTGCTGGGGCCAACGTCCTGACTTTC. Translation gives CASSPTVAGANVLTF.

The chain combines TRBV24-1 with TRBJ2-5; D is perhaps TRBD1 (5 bases). Looked up from germline, CDR1 is KGHDR and CDR2 is SFDVKD. The CDR3 is made up of 15 amino acids. Trimming left V 1 base short and J 5 bases short, with 13 bases between. The CDR3 sequence: CATSDFWQGRETQYF. The CDR3, as DNA: TGTGCCACCAGTGATTTCTGGCAGGGTAGGGAGACCCAGTACTTC.

CDR3 in amino acids: CASSITPSGGYNEQFF. The CDR3 DNA is TGCGCCAGCAGCATTACGCCTAGCGGGGGATACAATGAGCAGTTCTTC. The V call is TRBV5-1, the J call TRBJ2-1; TRBD2 aligns across 10 bases. Germline CDR1 reads SGHRS; CDR2 reads YFSETQ. CDR3 length: 16 residues. The J segment lost 4 bases and the V segment lost 4 bases, leaving 8 bases of the junction unmatched.

This chain connects TRBV10-3 to TRBJ2-3, with unresolved D. The CDR3 is 13 residues long. Trimming removed 6 bases from V and 7 bases from J, with 14 bases in between. Germline V gene lookup returns CDR1 ENHRY and CDR2 SYGVKD. The CDR3 loop is CAISTFILNTQYF. Here the CDR3 DNA reads TGTGCCATCAGCACCTTTATCTTGAATACGCAGTATTTT.

The rearrangement uses TRBV16 and TRBJ2-3; D tentatively reads TRBD1 or TRBD2 (5 bases each). CDR3 size: 14 residues. Germline-derived CDR1 and CDR2 are KGHSY and FQNENV. The ends were cut back, 2 bases at V and 9 bases at J, with 15 bases in the middle. CDR3 protein: CASSQGDGIMTQYF. CDR3 nucleotide sequence: TGTGCCAGCAGCCAAGGGGACGGGATAATGACGCAGTATTTT.

This rearrangement joins TRBV5-1 to TRBJ2-1, with TRBD2 identical over 11 bases. CDR3 size: 15 residues. The J segment lost 3 bases and the V segment lost 4 bases, leaving 3 bases of the junction unmatched. Germline CDR1 and CDR2: SGHRS and YFSETQ. This CDR3 reads CASSPGLADYNEQFF. CDR3 sequence (DNA): TGCGCCAGCAGCCCGGGACTAGCGGACTACAATGAGCAGTTCTTC. The full variable domain, with the rest looked up from reference TRBV5-1 and TRBJ2-1, is KAGVTQTPRYLIKTRGQQVTLSCSPISGHRSVSWYQQTPGQGLQFLFEYFSETQRNKGNFPGRFSGRQFSNSRSEMNVSTLELGDSALYLCASSPGLADYNEQFFGPGTRLTVL.

The V and J genes are TRBV15 and TRBJ2-2, with TRBD1 matching 8 bases. Unmatched junction bases numbered 5, after V lost 4 bases and J lost 4 bases. Per germline, CDR1 LNHNV and CDR2 YYDKDF (reference sequence). The CDR3 loop spans 15 amino acids. Written as DNA, the CDR3 is TGTGCCACCAGCACAGGGGGCGCGAGCACCGGGGAGCTGTTTTTT. Protein: CATSTGGASTGELFF.

The chain uses TRBV5-6 and TRBJ1-4, with no clear D. The CDR3 extends over 13 amino acids. Germline V gene lookup returns CDR1 SGHDT and CDR2 YYEEEE. V lost 2 bases to trimming and J lost 8 bases, with 10 bases between them. DNA of the CDR3: TGTGCCAGCAGCTTAGGTAGAGGAGAAAAACTGTTTTTT. Translation gives CASSLGRGEKLFF.

The chain has TRBV9 and TRBJ1-6; no firm D call. V lost 0 bases and J 5 bases, leaving 15 bases between the germline ends. This CDR3 comprises 17 residues. Germline CDR1 and CDR2: SGDLS and YYNGEE. CDR3 protein: CASSVAPTGTDNSPLHF. Here the CDR3 DNA reads TGTGCCAGCAGCGTAGCCCCCACGGGTACCGATAATTCACCCCTCCACTTT.

The genes are TRBV6-6 and TRBJ1-4, with 7 bases that match TRBD1. CDR3 size: 15 residues. Germline V CDR1 and CDR2: MNHNY, SVGAGI (reference sequence). Unmatched junction bases numbered 5, after V lost 1 base and J lost 6 bases. CDR3 amino acids: CASSYYGTDDEKLFF. In nucleotides, the CDR3 is TGTGCCAGCAGTTACTATGGGACAGATGATGAAAAACTGTTTTTT.

The rearrangement links TRBV10-1 to TRBJ2-1; a weak D match, TRBD2 (6 bases). From germline, CDR1 is WNHNN and CDR2 SYGVQD (reference sequence). The CDR3 is 16 amino acids. The germline V and J ends were trimmed by 2 bases and 5 bases, with 16 bases remaining between them. This CDR3 reads CASSEKRGLRNNEQFF. The DNA of the CDR3 is TGCGCCAGCAGTGAGAAGAGGGGACTCAGGAACAATGAGCAGTTCTTC.

CDR3 DNA sequence: TGTGCCAGCAGCGACCACAAGTCAATGGGATCCTACGAGCAGTACTTC. It is translated as CASSDHKSMGSYEQYF. The chain couples TRBV9 to TRBJ2-7; D unclear. Trimming shortened V by 3 bases and J by 1 base, and 17 bases separated the two germline ends. Germline V gene sequence: CDR1 SGDLS, CDR2 YYNGEE. This CDR3 comprises 16 residues. The full variable domain, its missing parts supplied by reference TRBV9 and TRBJ2-7, is DSGVTQTPKHLITATGQRVTLRCSPRSGDLSVYWYQQSLDQGLQFLIQYYNGEERAKGNILERFSAQQFPDLHSELNLSSLELGDSALYFCASSDHKSMGSYEQYFGPGTRLTVT.

The chain combines TRBV27 with TRBJ1-5, with 7 bases that match TRBD1. Germline CDR1 and CDR2: MNHEY and SMNVEV (reference sequence). V was clipped by 2 bases and J by 5 bases; unmatched bases: 0. This CDR3 has 13 amino acids. The CDR3 sequence is CASSLTGDQPQHF. The DNA of the CDR3 is TGTGCCAGCAGTTTAACAGGGGATCAGCCCCAGCATTTT.

This clone was observed once. CDR3 bases: TGTGCCAGCAGCCAGGGAGTTGCGGGGGCCTACAATGAGCAGTTCTTC. It specifies CASSQGVAGAYNEQFF. The chain carries TRBV14 and TRBJ2-1; 7 nucleotides align to TRBD2. The CDR3 covers 16 residues. V lost 3 bases, J lost 2 bases, and 7 bases stayed unmatched. CDR1 is SGHDN and CDR2 is FVKESK in the germline V gene.

The chain uses TRBV12-5 and TRBJ2-1, with TRBD2 identical over 10 bases. Germline V gene data show CDR1 as LGHNT and CDR2 as FRNRAP. The CDR3 is 17 residues long. V lost 1 base and J lost 7; bases outside the gene matches: 10. CDR3 residues: CASGLDHLAGVLNEQFF. The CDR3 DNA reads TGTGCTAGTGGTTTGGATCATCTAGCGGGAGTCTTGAATGAGCAGTTCTTC.

The V gene is TRBV7-6, the J gene TRBJ2-1, with D possibly matching TRBD2 (5 bases). V was shortened by 5 bases and J by 0 bases, with 14 bases between the two germline ends. This CDR3 is 16 amino acids long. The germline gives CDR1 SGHVS, CDR2 FNYEAQ. The CDR3 here is CASSRRLGSSYNEQFF. The DNA of the CDR3 is TGTGCCAGCAGCCGCCGCCTAGGGAGCTCCTACAATGAGCAGTTCTTC.

The V and J genes are TRBV6-5 and TRBJ1-1, with D uncertain. Looked up from germline, CDR1 is MNHEY and CDR2 is SVGAGI. The CDR3 is made up of 13 amino acids. Trimming took off 6 bases at V and 1 base at J, with 9 bases between the two ends. The chain's CDR3 is CASRYQENTEAFF. The CDR3 nucleotides read TGTGCCAGCAGGTATCAGGAGAACACTGAAGCTTTCTTT.

This clone is a singleton in its sample. The chain combines TRBV10-3 with TRBJ2-2; TRBD1 matches 7 bases. The germline gives CDR1 ENHRY, CDR2 SYGVKD. The V segment lost 3 bases and the J segment 4 bases; nucleotides outside the gene matches: 5. The CDR3 has 15 amino acids. The CDR3 DNA follows: TGTGCCATCAGTGACCGAGGGACAGTCACCGGGGAGCTGTTTTTT. Translating it yields CAISDRGTVTGELFF.